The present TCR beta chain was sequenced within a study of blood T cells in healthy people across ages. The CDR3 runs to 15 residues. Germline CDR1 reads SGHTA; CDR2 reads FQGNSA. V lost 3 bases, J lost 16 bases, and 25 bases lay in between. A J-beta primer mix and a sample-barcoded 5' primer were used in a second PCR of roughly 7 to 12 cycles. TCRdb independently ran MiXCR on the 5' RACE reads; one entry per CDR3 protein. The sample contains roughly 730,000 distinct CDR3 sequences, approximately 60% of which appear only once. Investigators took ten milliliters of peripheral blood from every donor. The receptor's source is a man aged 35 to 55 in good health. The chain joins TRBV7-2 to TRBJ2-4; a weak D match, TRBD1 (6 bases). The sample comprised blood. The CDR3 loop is CASSLAQGVNGEHYF. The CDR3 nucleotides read TGTGCCAGCAGCTTGGCACAGGGAGTGAATGGCGAGCATTACTTC. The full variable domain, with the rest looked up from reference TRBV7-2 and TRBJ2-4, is GAGVSQSPSNKVTEKGKDVELRCDPISGHTALYWYRQSLGQGLEFLIYFQGNSAPDKSGLPSDRFSAERTGGSVSTLTIQRTQQEDSAVYLCASSLAQGVNGEHYFGAGTRLSVL.